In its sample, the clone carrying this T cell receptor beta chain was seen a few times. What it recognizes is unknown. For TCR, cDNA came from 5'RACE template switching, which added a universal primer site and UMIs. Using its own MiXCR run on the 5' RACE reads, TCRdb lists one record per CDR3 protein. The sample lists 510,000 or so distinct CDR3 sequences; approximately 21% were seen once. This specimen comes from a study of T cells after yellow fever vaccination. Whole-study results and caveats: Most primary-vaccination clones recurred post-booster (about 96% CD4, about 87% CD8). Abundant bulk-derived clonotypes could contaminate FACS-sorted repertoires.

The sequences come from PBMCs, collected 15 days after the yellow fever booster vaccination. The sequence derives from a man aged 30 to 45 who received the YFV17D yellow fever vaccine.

The CDR3 DNA reads as TGTGCCAGCACGACGGACTTACAAGAGACCCAGTACTTC. Translated: CASTTDLQETQYF. The chain links TRBV7-2 to TRBJ2-5; D may be TRBD2 (5 bases). V lost 7 bases, J lost 2 bases, and 11 bases lay in between. Germline CDR1 reads SGHTA; CDR2 reads FQGNSA. The CDR3 spans 13 residues.